The 4 T cell receptor beta chains presented below share a single source sample, sequenced in a study of blood T cell repertoires in COVID-19. Generated by immunoSEQ multiplex PCR, the TCRdb table keeps only in-frame clones and is missing some. The sample lists some 220,000 clones; approximately 85% were seen once. The sample was peripheral blood. These receptors all come from a woman in her sixties or seventies with COVID-19, enrolled during active disease.

This chain links TRBV7-9 with TRBJ1-1, with D unresolved. The CDR3 contains 14 residues. Per the germline V gene, CDR1 is SEHNR and CDR2 is FQNEAQ (reference sequence). V was trimmed by 1 base and J by 0 bases, leaving 6 bases between them. The DNA for the CDR3 is TGTGCCAGCAGCTTAGGGAGATTGAACACTGAAGCTTTCTTT. Translating it yields CASSLGRLNTEAFF.

This clone has more than one count but fewer than ten. The rearrangement uses TRBV5-6 and TRBJ1-1; no definite D call. The CDR3 runs to 13 residues. CDR1 is SGHDT and CDR2 is YYEEEE in the germline V gene. Trimming took 4 bases from V and 2 from J, leaving 9 bases between them. CDR3 sequence: CASSAMRNTEAFF. As DNA, the CDR3 is TGTGCCAGCAGCGCCATGCGTAACACTGAAGCTTTCTTT. The full variable domain, with the rest looked up from reference TRBV5-6 and TRBJ1-1, is DAGVTQSPTHLIKTRGQQVTLRCSPKSGHDTVSWYQQALGQGPQFIFQYYEEEERQRGNFPDRFSGHQFPNYSSELNVNALLLGDSALYLCASSAMRNTEAFFGQGTRLTVV.

The chain carries TRBV10-1 and TRBJ2-1, with 16 bases identical to TRBD2. J lost 7 bases, V lost 6 bases, and 12 bases had no gene match. Germline V gene sequence: CDR1 WNHNN, CDR2 SYGVQD (reference sequence). This CDR3 has 18 residues. The CDR3 is CASSAPLGTSGRANEQFF. In DNA form, the CDR3 reads TGCGCCAGCAGCGCACCTCTCGGGACTAGCGGGAGGGCGAATGAGCAGTTCTTC.

This clone appeared a single time. The chain carries TRBV24-1 and TRBJ2-1, with 11 bases that match TRBD2. V was clipped by 4 bases and J by 7 bases; unmatched bases: 5. The germline V gene encodes CDR1 KGHDR and CDR2 SFDVKD. The CDR3 extends over 15 amino acids. As DNA, the CDR3 is TGTGCCACCAGTGAACCGACTAGCGGGATAAATGAGCAGTTCTTC. Translated: CATSEPTSGINEQFF.